This section outlines one T cell receptor (beta chain) sequence together with its context. Its antigen is unknown. Base quality data are lacking; no much larger clone is found one base away. CD8 naive samples consisted of CD45RO-negative cells that were positively selected for CCR7, yielding a CD45RA+CCR7+ population without TemRA cells. Donors were healthy HIV-negative adults with no recently reported acute infections or vaccinations. Only Caucasian adults living in Nashville, Tennessee, USA were represented among the donors. Blood was collected by leukapheresis, and PBMCs were isolated by Ficoll-Histopaque density gradient centrifugation and then cryopreserved in liquid nitrogen vapor phase. Analytical flow cytometry was used to check the purity and quantity of each magnetically sorted T cell population. Genomic DNA was isolated from every sorted fraction and measured by UV absorbance on a Nanodrop 2000c.

These data belong to a study of shared clonotypes between healthy human individuals (dated by TCRdb to 2018 to 2021). Describing the broader study: Three men and two women, aged 18 to 49 years, made up the cohort. For each donor, three plates each were used for CD4 naive and CD4 memory, two plates were used for CD8 naive, and one plate was used for CD8 memory. To estimate repertoire size and how much clonotypes are shared between individuals, the study performed deep sequencing of blood TCR repertoires from 4 to 6 healthy adults. To increase sequencing depth and limit assay-specific biases, different laboratories used diverse techniques to prepare libraries and sequence TCR repertoires. Each donor's leukapheresis produced roughly between about 0.8 and 10 billion PBMCs.

General study outcomes and caveats: Pairwise subsampling indicated that sequencing depth was expected to affect the degree of clonotype sharing among donors. Even with the large sequencing depth, rarefaction of the sorted-subset datasets indicated that sequencing was incomplete. Larger estimated clonotype richness was generally found for naive subsets than for memory subsets. The small number of donors limited the genetic and exposure-history diversity represented. Only blood was sampled, and tissue TCR repertoires likely differ from those in blood. When several donors were compared, the shared fraction of clonotypes was 5% to 6.5% for naive CD4, more than 3% for naive CD8, about 2.5% for memory CD4, and 0.35% to 0.4% for memory CD8. Compared with non-shared clonotypes, the clonotypes found in all four sorted-subset donors had higher generation probabilities.

TCR CDR3 regions were amplified from genomic DNA by multiplex PCR using the deep immunoSEQ assay. Genomic DNA extracted from each cell subset was distributed evenly over all wells of several immunoSEQ 96-well plates, and each plate served as one replicate. For sorted subsets, each replicate PCR was loaded with about 200 ng genomic DNA, equivalent to 30,000 or so T cell genomes. The purified libraries were quantified using a Qubit 3.0 fluorometer, sized with a Bioanalyzer 2100, and then quantified again using the KAPA Library Quantification kit. Every immunoSEQ 96-well plate was sequenced on a dedicated single-read 150-cycle Illumina NextSeq 550 flow cell. In the source study's methods: The immunoSEQ output contained only junctional sequences without quality scores, so filtering could not match that applied to full-length reads. Sequences were annotated with PyIR, a Python wrapper for IgBLAST v1.9, and V/J genes and CDR3 were assigned using IMGT germline references. Any read was removed if the V/J assignment was weak (E-value above 1e-6), the CDR3 was missing, or the read contained stop codons, out-of-frame junctions, or ambiguous translated residues. V3J clonotypes were defined by identical inferred V gene, J gene, and CDR3 amino acid sequence. Percentage overlap between repertoires was computed as shared unique clonotypes divided by the size of the smaller repertoire. RTK rarefaction, the Chao1 estimator, and Recon v2.1 estimates of unobserved clonotypes were used to assess repertoire richness. OLGA was used to compute generation probabilities for all TCRbeta clonotypes that the gDNA method yielded from a few donors. TCRdb limited this immuneACCESS table to in-frame rearrangements with V and J called. A share of clones is missing; checked studies link under half to unresolved V genes, and the rest is unexplained. Clone size and V and J calls were adopted from that table, with D and trimming inferred from the DNA. The sample has millions of clones on record, about 95% of them singletons. Clones ranked in the top ten supply 0.85% to 1.3% of the sample.

The CDR3 holds 16 amino acids from the cysteine to the phenylalanine. The entry retains the CDR3 DNA only, 48 bases that are in frame from base 1. The germline V gene encodes CDR1 SGDLS and CDR2 YYNGEE. The germline ends are 18 bases apart after V is trimmed by 3 bases and J by 3 bases. In this chain, TRBV9 is recombined with TRBJ1-2; the D gene is perhaps TRBD1, on 5 matching bases. This receptor was identified in a man aged 18 to 29 in good health. Sequencing was done on a sample of naive CD8+ T cells sorted from blood. The meaning of the sample's cell subset or site label: CD45RA+CCR7+. The sequence in DNA is TGTGCCAGCAGCGCCGATCCCGACAGTGGATACTATGGCTACACCTTC. Its protein reads: CASSADPDSGYYGYTF.